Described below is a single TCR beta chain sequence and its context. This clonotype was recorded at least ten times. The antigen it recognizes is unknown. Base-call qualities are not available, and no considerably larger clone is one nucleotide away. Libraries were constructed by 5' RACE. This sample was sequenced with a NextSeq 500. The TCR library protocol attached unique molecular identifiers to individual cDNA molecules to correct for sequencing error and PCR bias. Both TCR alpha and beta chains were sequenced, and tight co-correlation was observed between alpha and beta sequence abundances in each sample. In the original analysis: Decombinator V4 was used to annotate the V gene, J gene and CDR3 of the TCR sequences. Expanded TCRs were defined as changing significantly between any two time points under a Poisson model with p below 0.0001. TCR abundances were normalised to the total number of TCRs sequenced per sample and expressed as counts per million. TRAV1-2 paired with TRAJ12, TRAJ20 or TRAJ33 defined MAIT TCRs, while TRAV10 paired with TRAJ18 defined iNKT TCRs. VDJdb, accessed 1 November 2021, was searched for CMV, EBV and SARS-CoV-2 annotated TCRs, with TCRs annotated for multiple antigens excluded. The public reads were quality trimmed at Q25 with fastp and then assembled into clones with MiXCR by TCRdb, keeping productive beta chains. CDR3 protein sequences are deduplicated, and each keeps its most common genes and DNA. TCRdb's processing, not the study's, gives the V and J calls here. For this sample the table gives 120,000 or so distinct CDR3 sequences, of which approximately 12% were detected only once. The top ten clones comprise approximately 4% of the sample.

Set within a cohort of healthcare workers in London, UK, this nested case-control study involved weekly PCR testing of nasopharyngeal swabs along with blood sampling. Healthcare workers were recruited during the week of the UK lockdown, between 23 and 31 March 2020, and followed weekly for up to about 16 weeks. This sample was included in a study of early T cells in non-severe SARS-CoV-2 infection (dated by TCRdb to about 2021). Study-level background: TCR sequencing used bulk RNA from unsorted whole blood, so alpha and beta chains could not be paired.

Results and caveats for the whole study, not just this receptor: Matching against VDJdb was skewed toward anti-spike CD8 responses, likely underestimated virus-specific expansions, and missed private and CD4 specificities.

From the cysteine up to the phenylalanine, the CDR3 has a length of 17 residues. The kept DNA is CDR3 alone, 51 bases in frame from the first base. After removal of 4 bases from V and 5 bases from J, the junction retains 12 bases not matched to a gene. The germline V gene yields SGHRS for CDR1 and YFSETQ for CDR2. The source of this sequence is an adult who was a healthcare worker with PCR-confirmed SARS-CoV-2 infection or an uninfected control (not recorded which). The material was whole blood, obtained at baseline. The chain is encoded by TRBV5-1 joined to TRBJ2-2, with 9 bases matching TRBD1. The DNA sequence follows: TGCGCCAGCAGCCTTCCAGACAGGGGGATTGGGACCGGGGAGCTGTTTTTT. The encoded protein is CASSLPDRGIGTGELFF.